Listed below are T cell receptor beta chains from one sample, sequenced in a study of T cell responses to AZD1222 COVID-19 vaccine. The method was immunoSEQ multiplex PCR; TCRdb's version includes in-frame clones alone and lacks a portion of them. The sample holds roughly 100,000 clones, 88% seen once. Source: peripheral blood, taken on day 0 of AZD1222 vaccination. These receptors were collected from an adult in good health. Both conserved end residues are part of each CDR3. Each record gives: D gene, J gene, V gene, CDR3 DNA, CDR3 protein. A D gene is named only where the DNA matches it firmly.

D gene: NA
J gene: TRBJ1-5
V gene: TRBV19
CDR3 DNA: TGTGCCAGTAAGGCGGGGAGCCCTCTTAGCAATCAGCCCCAGCATTTT
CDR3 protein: CASKAGSPLSNQPQHF

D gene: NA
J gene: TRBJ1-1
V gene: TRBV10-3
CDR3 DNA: TGTGCCATCAGTGAGTCGCGGGTTATGAACACTGAAGCTTTCTTT
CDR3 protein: CAISESRVMNTEAFF

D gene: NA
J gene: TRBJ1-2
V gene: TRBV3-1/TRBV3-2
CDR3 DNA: TGTGCCAGCAGCTTGAGGTGGACAGCCTCTAACTATGGCTACACCTTC
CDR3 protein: CASSLRWTASNYGYTF

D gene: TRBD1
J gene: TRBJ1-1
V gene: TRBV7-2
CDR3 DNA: TGTGCCAGCAGCTTAGAGACAGGGAGGCCTGAAGCTTTCTTT
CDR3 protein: CASSLETGRPEAFF

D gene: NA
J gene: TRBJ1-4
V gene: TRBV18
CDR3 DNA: TGTGCCAGCGGGAGCGTCGGGGGCGGTGAAAAACTGTTTTTT
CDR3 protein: CASGSVGGGEKLFF

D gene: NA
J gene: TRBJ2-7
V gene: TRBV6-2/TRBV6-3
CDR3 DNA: TGTGCCAGCAGTTACTCGCGACTAGAGAACTACGAGCAGTACTTC
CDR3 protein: CASSYSRLENYEQYF

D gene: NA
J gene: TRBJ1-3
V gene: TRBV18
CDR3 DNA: TGTGCCAGCTCACAAGGGAGGCTGCTCTCTGGAAACACCATATATTTT
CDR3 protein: CASSQGRLLSGNTIYF

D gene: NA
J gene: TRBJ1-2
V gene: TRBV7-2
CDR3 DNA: TGTGCCAGCAGGCAACAGGGAGGGAAGTTGGGCTACACCTTC
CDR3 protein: CASRQQGGKLGYTF

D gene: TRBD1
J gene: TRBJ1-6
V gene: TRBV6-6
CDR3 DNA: TGTGCCAGCACTCGCTCCCACAGGGGGCGATCGTCCTATAATTCACCCCTCCACTTT
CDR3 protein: CASTRSHRGRSSYNSPLHF

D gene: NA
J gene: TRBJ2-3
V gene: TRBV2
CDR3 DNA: TGTGCCAGCAGTGAGTGGGGAGGGGGGGCAGATACGCAGTATTTT
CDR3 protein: CASSEWGGGADTQYF